This is a list of T cell receptor beta chains from one sample in a study of blood T cell repertoires in COVID-19. The repertoire was sequenced with immunoSEQ multiplex PCR; TCRdb's copy has only in-frame clones and lacks some. The repertoire holds over 200,000 clones, with around four fifths as singletons. Sequenced: peripheral blood. The receptors shown here come from a man aged 35-49 years with acute or convalescent COVID-19. Each CDR3 is given with its conserved first and last residue. The D gene is left open where the match is weak. Some rows have no size entry. The others give once, few or many, or a class for an expanded clone.

>TRBV28|TRBJ1-1|NA|NA
CASLTQNTEAFF
TGTGCCAGCCTAACCCAGAACACTGAAGCTTTCTTT
>TRBV10-3|TRBJ2-7|NA|TRBD1
CAISRRQGEAYEQYF
TGTGCCATCAGTAGGAGACAGGGTGAAGCCTACGAGCAGTACTTC
>TRBV4-3|TRBJ1-3|NA|TRBD1
CASSPGTGKNTIYF
TGCGCCAGCAGCCCCGGGACAGGGAAGAACACCATATATTTT
>TRBV28|TRBJ1-5|few|NA
CASSSLLDSNQPQHF
TGTGCCAGCAGTTCCCTACTCGATAGCAATCAGCCCCAGCATTTT
>TRBV18|TRBJ1-5|NA|NA
CASSRRGDSNQPQHF
TGTGCCAGCTCCCGTCGGGGGGATAGCAATCAGCCCCAGCATTTT
>TRBV5-1|TRBJ1-2|NA|TRBD1
CASSVVQGNYGYTF
TGCGCCAGCAGCGTAGTACAGGGGAACTATGGCTACACCTTC
>TRBV6-5|TRBJ2-6|once|NA
CASKASGANVLTF
TGTGCCAGCAAAGCATCCGGGGCCAACGTCCTGACTTTC
>TRBV6-6|TRBJ2-5|once|NA
CASSYSRTDQETQYF
TGTGCCAGCAGTTACTCTCGGACTGACCAAGAGACCCAGTACTTC
>TRBV5-1|TRBJ1-2|once|NA
CASSSSTAGLNYGYTF
TGCGCCAGCAGCTCGTCAACAGCGGGGCTGAACTATGGCTACACCTTC
>TRBV18|TRBJ1-2|once|NA
CASSPEGNYGYTF
TGTGCCAGCTCACCAGAGGGTAACTATGGCTACACCTTC
>TRBV9|TRBJ1-1|NA|NA
CASSVGSGGAPEAFF
TGTGCCAGCAGCGTAGGGTCGGGAGGCGCCCCTGAAGCTTTCTTT
>TRBV18|TRBJ1-2|NA|NA
CASSPQDGYTF
TGTGCCAGCTCACCGCAGGATGGCTACACCTTC
>TRBV30|TRBJ2-7|NA|TRBD1
CACWDRSYEQYF
TGTGCCTGTTGGGACAGGAGCTACGAGCAGTACTTC
>TRBV15|TRBJ2-4|NA|TRBD1
CATSRDYVGGQGANIQYF
TGTGCCACCAGCAGAGATTATGTGGGGGGACAGGGGGCTAACATTCAGTACTTC